Sequencing of this T cell receptor beta chain was carried out in a study of blood T cell repertoires in COVID-19. The table came from immunoSEQ multiplex PCR; TCRdb's copy has only in-frame clones and leaves some out. The sample includes under 200,000 clones, just over 90% of them seen just once. This CDR3 is built from 17 residues. Germline values: CDR1 LGHDT, CDR2 YNNKEL (reference sequence). J gave up 2 bases and V 4 bases, and 10 bases lay outside the gene matches. The rearrangement links TRBV3-1 (or the pseudogene TRBV3-2) to TRBJ1-2; TRBD1 aligns across 10 bases. Sequenced input: peripheral blood. The TCR originated in a man aged 18-30 years with COVID-19, enrolled during active disease. CDR3 sequence (DNA): TGTGCCAGCAGCCGCGGACAGGGGGGAAAACGGAACTATGGCTACACCTTC. The encoded protein is CASSRGQGGKRNYGYTF.